This T cell receptor beta chain was captured by sequencing in a study of blood T cell repertoires in COVID-19. Study information: Donors in the United States, Italy and Spain gave samples during acute or convalescent COVID-19. T cells, B-cell-depleted T cells, or PBMCs supplied cDNA or gDNA.

The CDR3 is 14 amino acids. CDR1 is KGHSH and CDR2 is LQKENI in the germline V gene. V lost 0 bases and J 5 bases, leaving 8 bases between the germline ends. Source study methods: From reference gene primer amplification, estimates of nucleated cell counts were derived. TCRdb's table, derived via immunoSEQ multiplex PCR, lists solely in-frame clones and lacks some. That table gives V, J and clone size, and the DNA gave D and trimming. Of more than 200,000 clones listed, around 80% are singletons. The TCR originated in a middle-aged man with active or convalescent COVID-19. This chain connects TRBV18 to TRBJ2-1, with D perhaps TRBD2 (6 bases). The sequencing sample was made of peripheral blood. CDR3 protein: CASSPPGGNNEQFF. The DNA for the CDR3 is TGTGCCAGCTCACCACCCGGGGGAAACAATGAGCAGTTCTTC. Based on the CDR3 plus reference TRBV18 and TRBJ2-1, the full variable domain is NAGVMQNPRHLVRRRGQEARLRCSPMKGHSHVYWYRQLPEEGLKFMVYLQKENIIDESGMPKERFSAEFPKEGPSILRIQQVVRGDSAAYFCASSPPGGNNEQFFGPGTRLTVL.